This T cell receptor beta chain stems from a study of OX40 agonist ivuxolimab in advanced cancers. Study-level background: Those treated in dose escalation had hepatocellular carcinoma, melanoma, renal cell cancer or head and neck cancer. Participants, 65% to 85% male, averaged approximately 60 years of age, ranging from roughly 20 to 79.

Regarding this clone: Its antigen is as yet unknown.

The assay was immunoSEQ multiplex PCR, and TCRdb's table has in-frame clones only and misses some. The sample lists around 72,000 clones, about 85% occurring once. Study-level points and caveats: Among the nonresponders, some also had low normalized T-cell clonal expansion.

The CDR3 contains 17 residues. V was shortened by 0 bases and J by 2 bases, with 15 bases between the two germline ends. Looked up from germline, CDR1 is LGHNA and CDR2 is YNFKEQ. The rearrangement links TRBV4-2 to TRBJ2-3; D assignment may be TRBD1 or TRBD2 (6 bases each). The specimen was CD4+ or CD8+ T cells sorted from blood, collected in a trial of the OX40 agonist ivuxolimab. This TCR was sampled from an adult with an advanced solid tumor such as melanoma, head and neck, liver or kidney cancer. The CDR3 reads CASSQEGAGWVTDTQYF. The CDR3 DNA sequence: TGTGCCAGCAGCCAAGAGGGGGCGGGGTGGGTCACAGATACGCAGTATTTT.